Listed here are 24 T cell receptor beta chains from one sample, sequenced in a study of cytomegalovirus exposure and HLA in healthy donors (dated by TCRdb to 2017 to 2019). Preparation of the library involved the immunoSEQ multiplex PCR assay. The multiplex PCR relied on a mix of 60 forward primers for TCR Vbeta segments and 13 reverse primers for TCR Jbeta segments. In its TCRdb copy, this immuneACCESS table keeps in-frame sequences only and misses some clones. Where compared with another copy, unresolved V genes explain less than half of these, and the others have no known cause. This sample has some 120,000 clones in its table, and about 73% of those were observed once. The top ten clones comprise approximately 6.5% of the sample. The sequenced sample was PBMCs. The receptors were gathered from a woman in her 40s in good health and CMV-seronegative.

This chain uses TRBV14 with TRBJ2-3; 7 nucleotides align to TRBD2. V trimming: 4 bases; J trimming: 0 bases; junction bases outside the gene matches: 7. This CDR3 spans 16 amino acids. CDR1 is SGHDN, CDR2 FVKESK, per germline. CDR3 nucleotide sequence: TGTGCCAGCAGCCCCTGGACTAGTCGGAGCACAGATACGCAGTATTTT. It is translated as CASSPWTSRSTDTQYF.

This clone was observed once. The gene calls are TRBV7-8 and TRBJ2-3, with 8 bases matching TRBD2. The V gene end was trimmed by 5 bases and the J gene end by 6 bases; junction bases not matched to a gene: 10. The CDR3 loop spans 15 amino acids. Germline V gene sequence: CDR1 SGHVS, CDR2 FQNEAQ. The CDR3 protein is CASSPTVTSVDTQYF. The CDR3, as DNA: TGTGCCAGCAGCCCTACTGTGACTAGCGTCGATACGCAGTATTTT.

The chain couples TRBV6-1 to TRBJ1-5; weak D call: TRBD1 (5 bases). The V and J ends lost 1 base and 0 bases respectively, with 16 bases between them. This CDR3 has 18 residues. From germline, CDR1 is MNHNS and CDR2 SASEGT. The CDR3 nucleotides read TGTGCCAGCAGTGAAGGCGTGGGGGGACGTTATAGCAATCAGCCCCAGCATTTT. This gives the protein CASSEGVGGRYSNQPQHF.

The V and J genes are TRBV2 and TRBJ2-1, with D maybe TRBD1 (6 bases). This CDR3 is 13 amino acids long. CDR1 and CDR2 (germline): SNHLY, FYNNEI. Trimming took off 7 bases at V and 4 bases at J, with 11 bases between the two ends. CDR3 loop: CASTTDRYNEQFF. CDR3 bases: TGTGCCAGCACTACGGACAGATACAATGAGCAGTTCTTC.

This sequence joins TRBV28 and TRBJ2-1; a weak D match, TRBD1 (5 bases). V was pared by 2 bases and J by 4 bases, with 15 bases between. The CDR3 covers 16 residues. CDR1 and CDR2 (germline): MDHEN, SYDVKM. The chain's CDR3 is CASSLPQGRLYNEQFF. In DNA, the CDR3 is TGTGCCAGCAGTTTACCCCAGGGAAGGCTATACAATGAGCAGTTCTTC.

The J gene is TRBJ1-1, the V gene TRBV28, with 7 positions matching TRBD1. This CDR3 is built from 14 residues. The germline gives CDR1 MDHEN, CDR2 SYDVKM. The ends lost 3 bases at V and 5 bases at J; junction bases unmatched: 6. CDR3 residues: CASSFRGARTEAFF. The CDR3 DNA follows: TGTGCCAGCAGTTTCAGGGGGGCGCGTACTGAAGCTTTCTTT.

In regard to this clone: The junction differs from germline at one of its ends, possibly a read error. V and J are TRBV7-9 and TRBJ1-5; 7 bases align to TRBD1. The CDR3 is 12 residues long. Germline V CDR1 and CDR2: SEHNR, FQNEAQ (reference sequence). DNA of the CDR3: TGTTCCAGCAGCTTAGGGGGCGAGCCCCAGCATTTT. Its translation: CSSSLGGEPQHF.

The CDR3 loop reads CASSLYLAGGPSYEQYF. CDR3 nucleotide sequence: TGTGCCAGCAGCTTATATTTAGCGGGAGGGCCGTCCTACGAGCAGTACTTC. This chain connects TRBV7-2 to TRBJ2-7, with TRBD2 identical over 11 bases. The CDR3 is made up of 17 amino acids. V lost 2 bases, J lost 1 base, and 7 bases stayed unmatched. Per germline, CDR1 SGHTA and CDR2 FQGNSA.

Regarding this clone: One end of the junction fails to match germline, which may point to a read error. The rearrangement joins TRBV27 to TRBJ2-4; 10 bases align to TRBD2. The germline CDR1 and CDR2 sequences are MNHEY and SMNVEV (reference sequence). CDR3 length equals 17 residues. CDR3 in DNA: TGTGCCAGCAGTTTAACGGGTAGCGGGAGGATATTCCTTCGTCAGTACTTT. Translated: CASSLTGSGRIFLRQYF.

This chain connects TRBV9 to TRBJ2-3, with 13 bases lining up with TRBD2. The J segment lost 5 bases and the V segment lost 3 bases, leaving 6 bases of the junction unmatched. CDR1 is SGDLS and CDR2 is YYNGEE in the germline V gene. CDR3 length equals 16 residues. The CDR3 sequence is CASSERTSGRGDTQYF. The CDR3 bases are TGTGCCAGCAGCGAAAGGACTAGCGGGAGAGGAGATACGCAGTATTTT.

The J gene is TRBJ2-1, the V gene TRBV5-6, with 8 bases aligning to TRBD1. V trimming: 3 bases; J trimming: 14 bases; junction bases outside the gene matches: 10. The CDR3 is made up of 13 amino acids. Germline lookup yields CDR1 SGHDT and CDR2 YYEEEE. The CDR3 DNA reads TGTGCCAGCAGCTGGGGGTCCCACAGGGGGAAGTTCTTC. It yields the protein CASSWGSHRGKFF.

This chain connects TRBV28 to TRBJ2-7, with D possibly matching TRBD2 (6 bases). The V gene lost 9 bases and the J gene lost 3 bases, with 15 bases spanning the gap. This CDR3 contains 13 residues. CDR1 MDHEN and CDR2 SYDVKM come from the germline V gene. The CDR3 region has the DNA TGTGCCAGTATGGGTGGAGGGGACTACGAGCAGTACTTC. Its protein is CASMGGGDYEQYF.

The chain joins TRBV6-1 to TRBJ2-7; D is undetermined. The V gene's germline CDR1 is MNHNS and CDR2 SASEGT. Trimming shortened V by 1 base and J by 5 bases, and 9 bases separated the two germline ends. The CDR3 extends over 13 amino acids. The CDR3 loop is CASSEDEVNEQYF. CDR3 DNA sequence: TGTGCCAGCAGTGAAGACGAGGTTAACGAGCAGTACTTC.

The chain recombines TRBV5-1 with TRBJ2-3; TRBD1 agrees at 7 bases. CDR3 length: 14 amino acids. Germline V CDR1 and CDR2: SGHRS, YFSETQ. The V segment lost 5 bases and the J segment 3 bases; nucleotides outside the gene matches: 6. CDR3 bases: TGCGCCAGCAGGCGACAGGGTGTGACAGATACGCAGTATTTT. Translated, it gives CASRRQGVTDTQYF.

This clone was observed a few times. This sequence joins TRBV28 and TRBJ2-3; D not certain. Germline V gene lookup returns CDR1 MDHEN and CDR2 SYDVKM. The V gene lost 8 bases and the J gene lost 2 bases, with 8 bases spanning the gap. The CDR3 consists of 12 residues. The CDR3, as DNA: TGTGCCAGCTGCCAGTCCACAGATACGCAGTATTTT. As protein: CASCQSTDTQYF.

About this clone itself: One junction end disagrees with the germline gene, perhaps due to a read error. This chain joins TRBV7-9 and TRBJ2-5; D not certain. This CDR3 is 14 amino acids long. Germline V CDR1 and CDR2: SEHNR, FQNEAQ (reference sequence). The CDR3 reads CSSSLAGGQETQYF. CDR3 bases: TGTTCCAGCAGCTTAGCAGGCGGCCAAGAGACCCAGTACTTC.

There are a few counts of this clone. This sequence joins TRBV28 and TRBJ2-5, with 7 bases fitting TRBD2. The end of the DNA fits TRBJ2-7 better, so the J call may be wrong. Germline V lookup: CDR1 MDHEN, CDR2 SYDVKM. The CDR3 contains 13 residues. In DNA, the CDR3 is TGTGCCAGCAGTGCGGGACTAATCTACGAGCAGTACTTC. Protein sequence: CASSAGLIYEQYF.

V is TRBV6-5 and J is TRBJ1-3; D is undetermined. The V end lost 0 bases, the J end lost 2 bases, and 11 bases lay between the germline ends. The CDR3 covers 16 residues. Germline-derived CDR1 and CDR2 are MNHEY and SVGAGI. The CDR3, as DNA: TGTGCCAGCAGTTACTCCCCGGGTTCCGCTGGAAACACCATATATTTT. Residues: CASSYSPGSAGNTIYF.

The rearrangement uses TRBV10-1 and TRBJ1-4, with D unclear. With 6 bases removed from V and 0 bases from J, the gap between germline ends came to 5 bases. Per germline, CDR1 WNHNN and CDR2 SYGVQD (reference sequence). The CDR3 consists of 13 residues. CDR3 residues: CASSNSTNEKLFF. CDR3 DNA sequence: TGCGCCAGCAGCAATTCAACTAATGAAAAACTGTTTTTT.

The rearrangement uses TRBV14 and TRBJ2-1; 15 bases agree with TRBD2. The CDR3 is made up of 16 amino acids. The trim removed 5 bases at V and 9 bases at J, leaving 8 bases unmatched. Germline assignment: CDR1 SGHDN and CDR2 FVKESK. DNA of the CDR3: TGTGCCAGCAGCAGGGGGACTAGCGGGAGGAAGGGTGAGCAGTTCTTC. This encodes CASSRGTSGRKGEQFF.

The chain combines TRBV29-1 with TRBJ2-5; 10 bases agree with TRBD1. The ends lost 4 bases at V and 6 bases at J; junction bases unmatched: 8. CDR3 length: 14 residues. Germline loops: CDR1 SQVTM, CDR2 ANQGSEA. CDR3 in DNA: TGCAGCGTTGTAAAGGGGGACAGGGGAAAGACCCAGTACTTC. It specifies CSVVKGDRGKTQYF.

As to this clone: In the same sample, other DNA sequences code for this CDR3. The rearrangement uses TRBV18 and TRBJ2-1; the match to TRBD2 covers 16 bases. The CDR3 runs 16 residues. Germline values: CDR1 KGHSH, CDR2 LQKENI. V was pared by 3 bases and J by 7 bases, with 3 bases of the junction left unmatched. The DNA for the CDR3 is TGTGCCAGCTCACCTCCGGGACTAGCGGGAGGGAATGAGCAGTTCTTC. Translating gives CASSPPGLAGGNEQFF.

The chain has TRBV10-1 and TRBJ2-5; 9 nucleotides agree with TRBD1. CDR3 length: 13 residues. The V gene end was trimmed by 8 bases and the J gene end by 7 bases; junction bases not matched to a gene: 8. Germline V gene sequence: CDR1 WNHNN, CDR2 SYGVQD (reference sequence). The CDR3 here is CASSGQGEGTQYF. The CDR3 DNA follows: TGCGCCAGCTCGGGACAGGGTGAGGGGACCCAGTACTTC.

The gene calls are TRBV29-1 and TRBJ2-1, with TRBD2 matching 7 bases. This CDR3 spans 13 amino acids. CDR1 SQVTM and CDR2 ANQGSEA come from the germline V gene. V lost 4 bases, J lost 2 bases, and 2 bases stayed unmatched. CDR3 sequence: CSVVRGAYNEQFF. The CDR3 coding sequence is TGCAGCGTTGTACGGGGGGCCTACAATGAGCAGTTCTTC.